Following are 18 T cell receptor beta chains from one sample sequenced in a study of T cell responses to AZD1222 COVID-19 vaccine. Data came from immunoSEQ multiplex PCR; TCRdb stores just in-frame clones and leaves some out. Of approximately 150,000 clones in the sample, roughly 94% were seen once. The specimen comprised peripheral blood, sampled 28 days after the second AZD1222 dose. Source of these receptors: an adult who received the AZD1222 COVID-19 vaccine.

The V call is TRBV3-1 (or the pseudogene TRBV3-2), the J call TRBJ2-3; D is perhaps TRBD1 (6 bases). Trimming took off 5 bases at V and 2 bases at J, with 14 bases between the two ends. The CDR3 totals 15 residues. CDR1 is LGHDT, CDR2 YNNKEL, per germline (reference sequence). The CDR3 nucleotides are TGTGCCAGCAGCACACCCGGGACACTCACAGATACGCAGTATTTT. It codes for CASSTPGTLTDTQYF.

This chain links TRBV19 with TRBJ1-5; tentatively, D is TRBD1 (5 bases). V was pared by 6 bases and J by 2 bases, with 26 bases between. Looked up from germline, CDR1 is LNHDA and CDR2 is SQIVND (reference sequence). The CDR3 consists of 19 residues. CDR3 in DNA: TGTGCCAGTAGACCCGCTTTAGTGGGGGGGAATGGGGGCAATCAGCCCCAGCATTTT. Its translation: CASRPALVGGNGGNQPQHF.

The gene calls are TRBV30 and TRBJ2-3; 9 bases agree with TRBD2. The V segment lost 4 bases and the J segment 2 bases; nucleotides outside the gene matches: 4. The CDR3 loop spans 14 amino acids. The germline gives CDR1 GTSNPN, CDR2 SVGIG (reference sequence). The CDR3 sequence: CAWTRTSVTDTQYF. As DNA, the CDR3 is TGTGCCTGGACCAGGACTAGCGTCACAGATACGCAGTATTTT.

The gene calls are TRBV6-1 and TRBJ1-5; 9 nucleotides line up with TRBD1. This CDR3 has 16 amino acids. The V gene end was trimmed by 4 bases and the J gene end by 3 bases; junction bases not matched to a gene: 7. Per germline, CDR1 MNHNS and CDR2 SASEGT. Written as DNA, the CDR3 is TGTGCCAGCAGTGCGGGACAGGGACTAACCAATCAGCCCCAGCATTTT. Translating it yields CASSAGQGLTNQPQHF.

The DNA of the CDR3 is TGTGCCAGCAGCCAGCAGGGGCGCGGTCAAGAGACCCAGTACTTC. It yields the protein CASSQQGRGQETQYF. V gene TRBV7-9 combines with J gene TRBJ2-5, with D possibly being TRBD1 (6 bases). Germline lookup yields CDR1 SEHNR and CDR2 FQNEAQ (reference sequence). The CDR3 consists of 15 residues. The V end lost 5 bases, the J end lost 2 bases, and 15 bases lay between the germline ends. The whole variable domain, filled in from reference TRBV7-9 and TRBJ2-5, reads DTGVSQNPRHKITKRGQNVTFRCDPISEHNRLYWYRQTLGQGPEFLTYFQNEAQLEKSRLLSDRFSAERPKGSFSTLEIQRTEQGDSAMYLCASSQQGRGQETQYFGPGTRLLVL.

This chain uses TRBV6-5 with TRBJ1-5, with 7 bases identical to TRBD1. The ends lost 4 bases at V and 3 bases at J; junction bases unmatched: 6. This CDR3 has 15 residues. Per germline, CDR1 MNHEY and CDR2 SVGAGI. This CDR3 reads CASSSDRSHNQPQHF. The CDR3 nucleotides are TGTGCCAGCAGTTCGGACAGGTCCCACAATCAGCCCCAGCATTTT.

The CDR3 protein is CASSLRTRATNTGELFF. The CDR3 DNA is TGTGCCAGCAGTTTAAGGACTAGGGCGACGAACACCGGGGAGCTGTTTTTT. This chain uses TRBV27 with TRBJ2-2; 7 bases are a match to TRBD2. Germline CDR1 MNHEY, CDR2 SMNVEV (reference sequence). There are 17 residues in the CDR3. The J segment lost 0 bases and the V segment lost 2 bases, leaving 6 bases of the junction unmatched.

The chain recombines TRBV5-1 with TRBJ2-7; a weak D match, TRBD1 (6 bases). From germline, CDR1 is SGHRS and CDR2 YFSETQ. This CDR3 has 15 amino acids. The ends were cut back, 4 bases at V and 2 bases at J, with 16 bases in the middle. Here the CDR3 DNA reads TGCGCCAGCAGCAACCGACAGGAGGTGACCTACGAGCAGTACTTC. Translating it yields CASSNRQEVTYEQYF.

The gene calls are TRBV2 and TRBJ1-1; D might be TRBD1 (5 bases). Per the germline V gene, CDR1 is SNHLY and CDR2 is FYNNEI. V was pared by 4 bases and J by 5 bases, with 11 bases between. The CDR3 is 13 residues long. CDR3 residues: CASSAQGQTEAFF. CDR3 sequence (DNA): TGTGCCAGCAGTGCCCAGGGTCAGACTGAAGCTTTCTTT.

V gene TRBV6-5 combines with J gene TRBJ2-3; tentative D call: TRBD1 (5 bases). The V gene's germline CDR1 is MNHEY and CDR2 SVGAGI. The CDR3 totals 13 residues. V was pared by 0 bases and J by 6 bases, with 7 bases between. The CDR3 here is CASSYSRADTQYF. The DNA of the CDR3 is TGTGCCAGCAGTTACTCCAGGGCCGATACGCAGTATTTT.

V is TRBV10-3 and J is TRBJ1-5; the D gene is possibly TRBD1 (6 bases). In germline, CDR1 is ENHRY, CDR2 SYGVKD. The V and J ends lost 3 bases and 5 bases respectively, with 8 bases between them. This CDR3 is 13 amino acids long. CDR3 loop: CAISERGDQPQHF. The CDR3, as DNA: TGTGCCATCAGTGAAAGGGGGGATCAGCCCCAGCATTTT.

This clone was counted a single time. The genes are TRBV11-3 and TRBJ2-5, with 8 positions matching TRBD1. V was pared by 5 bases and J by 4 bases, with 6 bases of the junction left unmatched. Looked up from germline, CDR1 is SGHNT and CDR2 is YENEEA. The CDR3 extends over 14 amino acids. DNA of the CDR3: TGTGCCAGCAGCCCCGGGACAGGAGGAGAGACCCAGTACTTC. Amino acids: CASSPGTGGETQYF.

CDR3 sequence: CASSPEPTREKLFF. CDR3 nucleotides: TGCGCCAGCAGCCCCGAGCCGACAAGAGAAAAACTGTTTTTT. J is TRBJ1-4 and V is TRBV5-1; no clear D. CDR1 SGHRS and CDR2 YFSETQ come from the germline V gene. Trimming left V 4 bases short and J 8 bases short, with 15 bases between. This CDR3 is built from 14 residues.

This chain links TRBV30 with TRBJ2-7; 7 bases fit TRBD2. CDR1 is GTSNPN and CDR2 is SVGIG in the germline V gene (reference sequence). This CDR3 has 14 residues. Losses at the gene ends were 0 bases for V and 7 bases for J; bases not matched to a gene: 9. The CDR3 DNA is TGTGCCTGGAGTGTACTAGAGCCGCGGGGGGAGCAGTACTTC. It encodes CAWSVLEPRGEQYF.

The chain couples TRBV5-1 to TRBJ1-2; D call uncertain. Trimming pared 0 bases from V and 3 bases from J, leaving 12 bases between. The CDR3 contains 15 residues. The germline V gene has CDR1 SGHRS and CDR2 YFSETQ. The CDR3 DNA is TGCGCCAGCAGCTTGGCCCCAGGTTACGACTATGGCTACACCTTC. This sequence encodes CASSLAPGYDYGYTF.

The chain carries TRBV2 and TRBJ2-3; no definite D call. Germline assignment: CDR1 SNHLY and CDR2 FYNNEI. The CDR3 is made up of 13 amino acids. V dropped 7 bases and J dropped 2 bases, with 10 bases sitting between them. This chain's CDR3 is CASTSDSTDTQYF. The CDR3 DNA is TGTGCCAGCACGAGCGACTCCACAGATACGCAGTATTTT.

J is TRBJ2-5 and V is TRBV18; D uncertain. This CDR3 contains 13 residues. The V gene lost 3 bases and the J gene lost 7 bases, with 12 bases spanning the gap. CDR1 and CDR2 from the germline V gene are KGHSH and LQKENI. The CDR3 protein is CASSPLERGTQYF. The CDR3 DNA follows: TGTGCCAGCTCACCTTTAGAGAGAGGGACCCAGTACTTC.

The chain is built from TRBV6-2 or TRBV6-3 and TRBJ2-3, with D perhaps TRBD2 (7 bases). Trimming pared 5 bases from V and 9 bases from J, leaving 21 bases between. The CDR3 extends over 15 amino acids. Germline V gene sequence: CDR1 MNHEY, CDR2 SVGEGT. The CDR3: CASSLEGRGHWTQYF. DNA for the CDR3: TGTGCCAGCAGTCTGGAAGGGCGGGGGCATTGGACGCAGTATTTT.